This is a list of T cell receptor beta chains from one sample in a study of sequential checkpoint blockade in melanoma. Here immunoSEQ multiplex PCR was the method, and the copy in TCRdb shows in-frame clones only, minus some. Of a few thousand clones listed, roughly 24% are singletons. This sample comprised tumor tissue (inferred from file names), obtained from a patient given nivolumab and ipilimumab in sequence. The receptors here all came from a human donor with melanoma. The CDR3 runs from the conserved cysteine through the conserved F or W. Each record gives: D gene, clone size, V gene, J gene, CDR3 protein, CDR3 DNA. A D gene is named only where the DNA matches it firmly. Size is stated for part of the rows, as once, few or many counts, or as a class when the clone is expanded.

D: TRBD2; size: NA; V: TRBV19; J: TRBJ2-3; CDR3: CASSLWGGLTDTQYF; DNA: TGTGCCAGTAGCCTCTGGGGAGGGCTCACAGATACGCAGTATTTT
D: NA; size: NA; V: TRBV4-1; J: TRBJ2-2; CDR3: CASSHHSAFNTGELFF; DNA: TGCGCCAGCAGCCATCACTCGGCCTTTAACACCGGGGAGCTGTTTTTT
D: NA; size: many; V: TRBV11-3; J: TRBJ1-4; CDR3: CASSQIVGGTNEKLFF; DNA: TGTGCCAGCAGCCAAATAGTTGGGGGAACTAATGAAAAACTGTTTTTT
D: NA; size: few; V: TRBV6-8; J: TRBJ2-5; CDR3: CASSRVGETQYF; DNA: TGTGCCAGCTCCAGGGTAGGGGAGACCCAGTACTTC
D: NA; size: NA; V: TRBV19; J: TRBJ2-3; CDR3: CASSTPEGGRNTQYF; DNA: TGTGCCAGTAGTACCCCGGAGGGGGGGCGAAATACGCAGTATTTT
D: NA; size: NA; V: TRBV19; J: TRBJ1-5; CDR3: CASSIPEQGMGRQPQHF; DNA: TGTGCCAGTAGTATACCCGAACAAGGCATGGGAAGACAGCCCCAGCATTTT
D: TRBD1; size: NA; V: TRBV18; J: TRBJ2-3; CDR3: CASSPLRQGATDTQYF; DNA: TGTGCCAGCTCACCACTTCGCCAGGGGGCCACAGATACGCAGTATTTT
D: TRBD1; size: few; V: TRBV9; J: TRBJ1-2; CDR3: CASSLGTGGVYTF; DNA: TGTGCCAGCAGCCTGGGGACAGGCGGAGTCTACACCTTC
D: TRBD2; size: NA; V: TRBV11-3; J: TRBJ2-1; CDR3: CASSLGGLAGEDEQFF; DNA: TGTGCCAGCAGCTTAGGCGGACTAGCGGGAGAGGATGAGCAGTTCTTC
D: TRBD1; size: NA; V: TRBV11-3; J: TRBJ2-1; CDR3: CASSSMTGDEEQFF; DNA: TGTGCCAGCAGCTCTATGACAGGGGATGAGGAGCAGTTCTTC
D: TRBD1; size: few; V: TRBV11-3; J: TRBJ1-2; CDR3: CASSPRRDSGGYGYTF; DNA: TGTGCCAGCAGCCCAAGGAGGGACAGCGGAGGCTATGGCTACACCTTC
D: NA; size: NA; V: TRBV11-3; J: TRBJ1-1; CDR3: CASSLGRGGYTEAFF; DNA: TGTGCCAGCAGCTTGGGCAGGGGAGGGTACACTGAAGCTTTCTTT
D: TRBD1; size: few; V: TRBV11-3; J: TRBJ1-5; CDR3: CASSRTGQGDQPQHF; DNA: TGTGCCAGCAGCCGTACGGGACAGGGCGATCAGCCCCAGCATTTT
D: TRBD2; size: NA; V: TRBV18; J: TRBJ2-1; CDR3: CASGAWTSGNSFNEQFF; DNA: TGTGCCAGCGGTGCCTGGACTAGCGGGAATAGTTTCAATGAGCAGTTCTTC
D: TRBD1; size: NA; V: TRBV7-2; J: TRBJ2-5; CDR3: CASSSTGLETQYF; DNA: TGTGCCAGCAGCTCGACAGGGTTGGAGACCCAGTACTTC
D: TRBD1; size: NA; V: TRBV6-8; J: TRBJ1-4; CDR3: CASSRDRGNEKLFF; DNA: TGTGCCAGCAGCAGGGACAGGGGTAATGAAAAACTGTTTTTT
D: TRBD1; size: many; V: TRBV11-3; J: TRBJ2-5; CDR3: CASSPHRGQETQYF; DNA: TGTGCCAGCAGCCCCCACAGGGGGCAAGAGACCCAGTACTTC
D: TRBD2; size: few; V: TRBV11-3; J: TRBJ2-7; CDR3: CASSQLAGRYEQYF; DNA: TGTGCCAGCAGCCAACTAGCGGGGCGGTACGAGCAGTACTTC
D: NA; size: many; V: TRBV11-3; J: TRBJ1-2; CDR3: CASSFWEANYGYTF; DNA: TGTGCCAGCAGCTTCTGGGAAGCTAACTATGGCTACACCTTC
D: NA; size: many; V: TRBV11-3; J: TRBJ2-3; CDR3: CASSGFVWTDTQYF; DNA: TGTGCCAGCAGTGGGTTTGTTTGGACAGATACGCAGTATTTT
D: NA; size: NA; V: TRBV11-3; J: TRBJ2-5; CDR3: CASSSKGVGETQYF; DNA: TGTGCCAGCAGCTCTAAGGGGGTTGGGGAGACCCAGTACTTC
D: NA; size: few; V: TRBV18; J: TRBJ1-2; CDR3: CASSPIQFYGYTF; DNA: TGTGCCAGCTCACCGATCCAGTTCTATGGCTACACCTTC
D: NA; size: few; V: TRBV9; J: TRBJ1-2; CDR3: CASSVLDSNYGYTF; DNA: TGTGCCAGCAGCGTATTAGACAGTAACTATGGCTACACCTTC
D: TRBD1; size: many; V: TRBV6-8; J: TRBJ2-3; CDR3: CASSFGQGADTQYF; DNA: TGTGCCAGCAGTTTCGGACAGGGAGCAGATACGCAGTATTTT
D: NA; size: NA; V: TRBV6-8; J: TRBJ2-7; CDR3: CASSPGDYEQYF; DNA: TGTGCCAGCAGCCCCGGGGACTACGAGCAGTACTTC
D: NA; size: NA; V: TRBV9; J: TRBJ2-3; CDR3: CASSPHRDRYPTDTQYF; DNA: TGTGCCAGCAGCCCGCACCGGGACCGCTACCCCACAGATACGCAGTATTTT
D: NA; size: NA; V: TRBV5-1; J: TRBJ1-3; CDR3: CASRDSSSGNTIYF; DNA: TGCGCCAGCAGAGATAGTTCCTCTGGAAACACCATATATTTT
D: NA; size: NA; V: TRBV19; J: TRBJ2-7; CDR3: CASSIAGPGEQYF; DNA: TGTGCCAGTAGTATAGCAGGGCCCGGCGAGCAGTACTTC
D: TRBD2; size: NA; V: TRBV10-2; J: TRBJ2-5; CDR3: CASTRVAGAQETQYF; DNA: TGCGCCAGCACACGGGTAGCGGGGGCCCAAGAGACCCAGTACTTC
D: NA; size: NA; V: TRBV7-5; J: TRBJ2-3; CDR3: CASSSEGRVTDTQYF; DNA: TGTGCCAGCAGCTCGGAGGGGCGGGTGACAGATACGCAGTATTTT